This T cell receptor (beta chain) was identified during a study of CD8 T cells in Susac syndrome. V trimming: 1 base; J trimming: 5 bases; junction bases outside the gene matches: 4. Germline loops: CDR1 SGHDT, CDR2 YYEEEE. This CDR3 comprises 15 residues. The RNA, about 0.5 to 1 ug, was put through reverse transcription using random hexamers. MiXCR, applied by TCRdb to the immunoSEQ multiplex PCR reads, yields one record per CDR3 protein. The sample includes approximately 190,000 distinct CDR3 sequences, 91% of them seen just once. The gene calls are TRBV5-6 and TRBJ2-5; 11 positions agree with TRBD2. This receptor was taken from a human donor with Susac syndrome. The sample consisted of CD4+ T cells from PBMCs. The CDR3 here is CASSLRSSGGETQYF. For the CDR3, the DNA is TGTGCCAGCAGCTTGCGATCTAGCGGGGGGGAGACCCAGTACTTC.